Below, 14 T cell receptor beta chains from the same sample are listed, as sequenced in a study of shared clonotypes between healthy human individuals. The naive CD8 fraction comprised CD45RO-negative cells positively selected for CCR7 and excluded terminally differentiated effector memory CD45RA+ cells. Sequenced by immunoSEQ multiplex PCR; TCRdb stores in-frame clones only, minus some. The data contain around 2,100,000 clones, about 94% of them singletons. Material: naive CD8+ T cells sorted from blood. The source is a man aged 18 to 29 in good health.

Comment on this clone: This sample includes further DNA sequences coding for the same CDR3. The chain links TRBV11-2 to TRBJ2-7; possibly TRBD2 for D (5 bases). Trimming cost V 3 bases and J 4 bases, with 10 bases left between them. The length of the CDR3 is 13 residues. Germline lookup yields CDR1 SGHAT and CDR2 FQNNGV. This CDR3 is CASSFSGKYEQYF. CDR3 nucleotides: TGTGCCAGCAGCTTCTCCGGGAAATACGAGCAGTACTTC.

This CDR3 reads CAISLDRGVDTQYF. The CDR3 DNA reads as TGTGCCATCAGTCTGGACAGGGGGGTAGATACGCAGTATTTT. The chain joins TRBV10-3 to TRBJ2-3; 10 bases map to TRBD1. The germline V gene encodes CDR1 ENHRY and CDR2 SYGVKD. V was pared by 5 bases and J by 5 bases, with 4 bases of the junction left unmatched. The CDR3 consists of 14 residues.

V gene TRBV5-4 combines with J gene TRBJ2-7; TRBD1 aligns across 8 bases. Germline CDR1 reads SGHNT; CDR2 reads YYREEE (reference sequence). With 4 bases clipped from V and 7 bases from J, the junction kept 7 bases outside the gene matches. This CDR3 contains 13 residues. CDR3: CASSLTDRAEQYF. For the CDR3, the DNA is TGTGCCAGCAGCCTGACGGACAGGGCAGAGCAGTACTTC.

The J gene is TRBJ2-7, the V gene TRBV5-1, with 8 positions matching TRBD1. Germline V gives CDR1 SGHRS, CDR2 YFSETQ. The J segment lost 6 bases and the V segment lost 3 bases, leaving 8 bases of the junction unmatched. There are 14 residues in the CDR3. This chain's CDR3 is CASSWGQEKSEQYF. As DNA, the CDR3 is TGCGCCAGCAGCTGGGGACAGGAGAAATCCGAGCAGTACTTC.

The V gene is TRBV19, the J gene TRBJ2-7; TRBD2 agrees at 13 bases. The V gene's germline CDR1 is LNHDA and CDR2 SQIVND (reference sequence). The CDR3 has 15 amino acids. Trimming took 3 bases from V and 6 from J; bases not matched to a gene: 5. The chain's CDR3 is CASSITSGGATEQYF. In nucleotides, the CDR3 is TGTGCCAGTAGTATCACTAGCGGGGGGGCCACCGAGCAGTACTTC.

The rearrangement uses TRBV5-6 and TRBJ2-1, with TRBD2 matching over 11 bases. The V gene end was trimmed by 4 bases and the J gene end by 4 bases; junction bases not matched to a gene: 10. The germline gives CDR1 SGHDT, CDR2 YYEEEE. The CDR3 length is 17 residues. CDR3 DNA: TGTGCCAGCAGCACGGACCTACCTAGCGGGAGGTACAATGAGCAGTTCTTC. Translation: CASSTDLPSGRYNEQFF.

V and J are TRBV4-1 and TRBJ1-6; D gene uncertain. This CDR3 contains 17 residues. The ends were cut back, 0 bases at V and 0 bases at J, with 9 bases in the middle. Germline CDR1 is MGHRA and CDR2 is YSYEKL. Written as DNA, the CDR3 is TGCGCCAGCAGCCAAGAAACGCCGAGCTCCTATAATTCACCCCTCCACTTT. Protein: CASSQETPSSYNSPLHF.

The chain uses TRBV6-5 and TRBJ1-4; 7 positions match TRBD1. CDR3 length: 15 residues. Germline lookup yields CDR1 MNHEY and CDR2 SVGAGI. Trimming at V came to 5 bases and at J to 5 bases, leaving 8 bases not matched to a gene. DNA for the CDR3: TGTGCCAGCAGTAACGATGGACAGGCGAATGAAAAACTGTTTTTT. It specifies CASSNDGQANEKLFF.

The chain uses TRBV10-3 and TRBJ2-3; D might be TRBD2 (5 bases). The CDR3 consists of 16 residues. Germline values: CDR1 ENHRY, CDR2 SYGVKD. Trimming left V 2 bases short and J 1 base short, with 13 bases between. The CDR3 DNA follows: TGTGCCATCAGTGAGGCGGAGGATGGGGGCACAGATACGCAGTATTTT. Translation: CAISEAEDGGTDTQYF.

V is TRBV5-1 and J is TRBJ2-5; D might be TRBD1 (5 bases). The length of the CDR3 is 15 residues. Germline assignment: CDR1 SGHRS and CDR2 YFSETQ. The germline V and J ends were trimmed by 5 bases and 1 base, with 15 bases remaining between them. In DNA form, the CDR3 reads TGCGCCAGCAGACTCCCCACAGGATCCCAAGAGACCCAGTACTTC. It translates to CASRLPTGSQETQYF.

The count of this clone is one. The chain joins TRBV5-1 to TRBJ2-7; D gene unclear. Trimming shortened V by 1 base and J by 7 bases, and 12 bases separated the two germline ends. Looked up from germline, CDR1 is SGHRS and CDR2 is YFSETQ. This CDR3 is 13 amino acids long. The CDR3 loop reads CASSLYYQEEQYF. In DNA form, the CDR3 reads TGCGCCAGCAGCTTGTATTACCAGGAGGAGCAGTACTTC.

The rearrangement uses TRBV5-6 and TRBJ2-7; D call uncertain. The V end lost 2 bases, the J end lost 2 bases, and 8 bases lay between the germline ends. The germline V gene encodes CDR1 SGHDT and CDR2 YYEEEE. CDR3 size: 13 residues. The CDR3 here is CASSFVGAYEQYF. The CDR3 region has the DNA TGTGCCAGCAGCTTTGTAGGCGCCTACGAGCAGTACTTC.

Details on this clone: The same CDR3 is also encoded by other DNA sequences in this sample. The chain carries TRBV7-9 and TRBJ1-2; no clear D. Germline V gene data show CDR1 as SEHNR and CDR2 as FQNEAQ (reference sequence). This CDR3 is built from 12 residues. V lost 5 bases and J lost 8, with 12 bases in between. In DNA form, the CDR3 reads TGTGCCAGCAGCCTGGGCACTGGGGGCTACACCTTC. Its translation: CASSLGTGGYTF.

On this clone itself: The identical CDR3 is also encoded by other nucleotide sequences in the sample. This sequence joins TRBV6-1 and TRBJ1-2, with a weak D call TRBD1 (5 bases). This CDR3 has 14 residues. V lost 0 bases and J 4 bases, leaving 9 bases between the germline ends. The germline V gene has CDR1 MNHNS and CDR2 SASEGT. The CDR3 reads CASSEAPGGYGYTF. Written as DNA, the CDR3 is TGTGCCAGCAGTGAAGCACCGGGGGGCTATGGCTACACCTTC.